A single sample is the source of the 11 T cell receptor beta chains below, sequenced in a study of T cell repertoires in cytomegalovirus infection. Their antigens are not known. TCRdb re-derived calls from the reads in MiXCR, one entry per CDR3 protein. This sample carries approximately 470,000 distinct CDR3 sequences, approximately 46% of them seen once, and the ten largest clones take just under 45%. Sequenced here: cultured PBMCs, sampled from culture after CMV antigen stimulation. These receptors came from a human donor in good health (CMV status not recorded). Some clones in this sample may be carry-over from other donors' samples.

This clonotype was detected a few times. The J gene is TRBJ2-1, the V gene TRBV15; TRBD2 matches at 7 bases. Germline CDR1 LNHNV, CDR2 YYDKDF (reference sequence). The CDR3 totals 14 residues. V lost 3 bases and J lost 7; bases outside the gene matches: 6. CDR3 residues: CATSSLARENEQFF. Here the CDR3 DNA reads TGTGCCACCAGCAGTCTAGCGCGGGAGAATGAGCAGTTCTTC.

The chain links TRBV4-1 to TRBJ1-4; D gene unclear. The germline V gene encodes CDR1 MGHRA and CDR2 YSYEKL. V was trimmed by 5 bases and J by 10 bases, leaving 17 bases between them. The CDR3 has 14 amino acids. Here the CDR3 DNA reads TGCGCCAGCAGCGTCGCGGTGATGAGCCCAAAACTGTTTTTT. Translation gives CASSVAVMSPKLFF.

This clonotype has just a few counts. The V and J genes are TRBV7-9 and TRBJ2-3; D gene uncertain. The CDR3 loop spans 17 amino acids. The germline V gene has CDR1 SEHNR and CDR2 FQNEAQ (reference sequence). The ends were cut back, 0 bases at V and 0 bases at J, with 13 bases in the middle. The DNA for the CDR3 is TGTGCCAGCAGCTTAGCGCGAAGCGAACCTAGCACAGATACGCAGTATTTT. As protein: CASSLARSEPSTDTQYF. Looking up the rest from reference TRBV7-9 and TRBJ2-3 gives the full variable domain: DTGVSQNPRHKITKRGQNVTFRCDPISEHNRLYWYRQTLGQGPEFLTYFQNEAQLEKSRLLSDRFSAERPKGSFSTLEIQRTEQGDSAMYLCASSLARSEPSTDTQYFGPGTRLTVL.

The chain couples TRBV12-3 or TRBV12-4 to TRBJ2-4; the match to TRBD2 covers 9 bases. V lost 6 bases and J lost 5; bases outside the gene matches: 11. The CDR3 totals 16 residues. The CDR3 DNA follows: TGTGCCAGCAGGTCCTATAGCGGGGGAGGTGAAAACATTCAGTACTTC. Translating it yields CASRSYSGGGENIQYF.

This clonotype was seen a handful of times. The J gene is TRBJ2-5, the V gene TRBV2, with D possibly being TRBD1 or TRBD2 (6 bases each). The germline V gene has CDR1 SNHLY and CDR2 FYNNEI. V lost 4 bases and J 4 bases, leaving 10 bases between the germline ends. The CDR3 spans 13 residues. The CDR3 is CASSGGGGETQYF. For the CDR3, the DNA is TGTGCCAGCAGTGGAGGGGGAGGAGAGACCCAGTACTTC.

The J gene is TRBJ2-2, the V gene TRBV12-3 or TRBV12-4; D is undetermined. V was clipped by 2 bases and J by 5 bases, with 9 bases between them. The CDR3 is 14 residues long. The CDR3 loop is CASSLWGLTGELFF. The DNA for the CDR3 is TGTGCCAGCAGTTTATGGGGATTGACCGGGGAGCTGTTTTTT.

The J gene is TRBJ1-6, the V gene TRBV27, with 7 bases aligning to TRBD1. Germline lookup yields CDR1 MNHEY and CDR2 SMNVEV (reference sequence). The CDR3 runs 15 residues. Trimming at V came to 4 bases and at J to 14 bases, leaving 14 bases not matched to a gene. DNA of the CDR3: TGTGCCAGCAGTTACTTTCGACAGGGCGGTTCGGCCCTCCACTTT. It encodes CASSYFRQGGSALHF.

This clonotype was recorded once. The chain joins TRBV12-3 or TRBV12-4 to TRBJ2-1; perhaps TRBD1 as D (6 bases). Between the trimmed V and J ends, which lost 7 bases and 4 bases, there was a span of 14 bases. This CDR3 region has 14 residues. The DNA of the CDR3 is TGTGCCAGCAAAGTCAGGGGTGGGTACAATGAGCAGTTCTTC. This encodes CASKVRGGYNEQFF.

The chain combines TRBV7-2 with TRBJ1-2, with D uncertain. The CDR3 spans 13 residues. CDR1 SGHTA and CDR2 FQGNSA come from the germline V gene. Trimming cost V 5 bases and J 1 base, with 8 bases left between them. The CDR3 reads CASSTNSNYGYTF. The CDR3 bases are TGTGCCAGCAGCACTAACAGTAACTATGGCTACACCTTC. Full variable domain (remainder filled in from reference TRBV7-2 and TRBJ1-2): GAGVSQSPSNKVTEKGKDVELRCDPISGHTALYWYRQSLGQGLEFLIYFQGNSAPDKSGLPSDRFSAERTGGSVSTLTIQRTQQEDSAVYLCASSTNSNYGYTFGSGTRLTVV.

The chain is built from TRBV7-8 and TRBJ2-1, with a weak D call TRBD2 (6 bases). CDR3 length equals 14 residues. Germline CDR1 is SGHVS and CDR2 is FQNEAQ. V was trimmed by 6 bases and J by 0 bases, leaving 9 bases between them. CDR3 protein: CASRRDSSYNEQFF. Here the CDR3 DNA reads TGTGCCAGCAGGCGGGACTCCTCCTACAATGAGCAGTTCTTC. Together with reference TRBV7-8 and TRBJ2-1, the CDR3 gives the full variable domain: GAGVSQSPRYKVAKRGQDVALRCDPISGHVSLFWYQQALGQGPEFLTYFQNEAQLDKSGLPSDRFFAERPEGSVSTLKIQRTQQEDSAVYLCASRRDSSYNEQFFGPGTRLTVL.

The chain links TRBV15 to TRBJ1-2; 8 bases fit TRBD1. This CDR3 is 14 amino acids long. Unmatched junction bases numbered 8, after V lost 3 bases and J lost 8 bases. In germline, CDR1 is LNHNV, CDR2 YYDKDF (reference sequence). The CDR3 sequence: CATSSDRGVGGYTF. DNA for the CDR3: TGTGCCACCAGCAGCGACAGGGGCGTTGGAGGCTACACCTTC.